This paragraph reports one T cell receptor beta chain. The data originate from a study of blood T cells in healthy people across ages. Trimming pared 0 bases from V and 2 bases from J, leaving 18 bases between. From germline, CDR1 is MNHNS and CDR2 SASEGT. CDR3 length: 18 amino acids. Sample-barcoded 5' priming and a J-beta primer mix drove a second PCR of about 6 to 12 cycles. A template-switch adaptor with 12 random nucleotides tagged each cDNA molecule. TCRdb recomputed calls from the 5' RACE reads with MiXCR, one row per CDR3 protein. The sample records roughly 2 million distinct CDR3 sequences, approximately 50% being singletons. About 10 milliliters of peripheral blood were drawn from each donor into EDTA-treated tubes. With each sample, at least 5.5 micrograms of total RNA were extracted.

The receptor was isolated from a middle-aged woman in good health. The genes are TRBV6-1 and TRBJ2-3; D uncertain. The material sequenced was blood. For the CDR3, the DNA is TGTGCCAGCAGTGAAGCGCTTCTCGAGGTACCCTTCACAGATACGCAGTATTTT. Residues: CASSEALLEVPFTDTQYF.